The 26 T cell receptor beta chains reported below all come from one sample, sequenced in a study of blood T cell repertoires in COVID-19. Libraries were prepared by immunoSEQ multiplex PCR; TCRdb keeps only in-frame clonotypes and omits some of them. The sample includes under 300,000 clones, 80% to 85% of them seen just once. Sequenced input: PBMCs or T cells enriched from blood (not recorded which). All receptors come from a man between 50 and 59 years old who had recovered from COVID-19.

This chain links TRBV6-5 with TRBJ2-7; a weak D match, TRBD1 (6 bases). The V and J ends lost 2 bases and 3 bases respectively, with 11 bases between them. The V gene's germline CDR1 is MNHEY and CDR2 SVGAGI. The CDR3 contains 14 residues. The CDR3 sequence: CASSYLDSFYEQYF. The DNA for the CDR3 is TGTGCCAGCAGTTACCTGGACAGCTTCTACGAGCAGTACTTC.

The chain joins TRBV3-1 (or the pseudogene TRBV3-2) to TRBJ1-1, with D perhaps matching TRBD1 (5 bases). Germline V gives CDR1 LGHDT, CDR2 YNNKEL (reference sequence). V was trimmed by 4 bases and J by 2 bases, leaving 11 bases between them. CDR3 length: 14 amino acids. CDR3 protein: CASSRNQGNTEAFF. CDR3 DNA: TGTGCCAGCAGCCGGAATCAGGGTAACACTGAAGCTTTCTTT.

This clone showed up just once. The chain has TRBV27 and TRBJ2-3; TRBD2 agrees at 8 bases. The germline CDR1 and CDR2 sequences are MNHEY and SMNVEV (reference sequence). The CDR3 is 16 residues long. Trimming at V came to 3 bases and at J to 2 bases, leaving 7 bases not matched to a gene. CDR3 loop: CASSFFAGGPTDTQYF. CDR3 coding DNA: TGTGCCAGCAGTTTCTTTGCGGGGGGCCCCACAGATACGCAGTATTTT.

The chain recombines TRBV5-1 with TRBJ1-2; the match to TRBD1 covers 8 bases. The CDR3 runs to 14 residues. The ends lost 2 bases at V and 3 bases at J; junction bases unmatched: 3. The germline V gene has CDR1 SGHRS and CDR2 YFSETQ. In nucleotides, the CDR3 is TGCGCCAGCAGCTTCGGACAGGGCGACTATGGCTACACCTTC. Its translation: CASSFGQGDYGYTF. Variable domain in full (rest from reference TRBV5-1 and TRBJ1-2): KAGVTQTPRYLIKTRGQQVTLSCSPISGHRSVSWYQQTPGQGLQFLFEYFSETQRNKGNFPGRFSGRQFSNSRSEMNVSTLELGDSALYLCASSFGQGDYGYTFGSGTRLTVV.

The chain employs TRBV5-6 and TRBJ2-2; 14 nucleotides agree with TRBD2. CDR1 is SGHDT, CDR2 YYEEEE, per germline. V trimming: 4 bases; J trimming: 7 bases; junction bases outside the gene matches: 9. CDR3 length: 17 amino acids. CDR3 coding DNA: TGTGCCAGCAGCCGGACGACTAGCGGGAGGGCCGACGGGGAGCTGTTTTTT. Its protein is CASSRTTSGRADGELFF.

This chain links TRBV12-5 with TRBJ2-7; D is possibly TRBD1 (6 bases). CDR1 is LGHNT, CDR2 FRNRAP, per germline. The CDR3 extends over 12 amino acids. The V gene lost 6 bases and the J gene lost 9 bases, with 15 bases spanning the gap. Here the CDR3 DNA reads TGTGCTAGTGGCGACAGGCTGCCTGCGCAGTACTTC. It codes for CASGDRLPAQYF.

The rearrangement uses TRBV5-1 and TRBJ2-3; TRBD2 might be the D (6 bases). Deletions cut 0 bases from V and 4 bases from J, with 9 bases between. The length of the CDR3 is 14 residues. The germline V gene has CDR1 SGHRS and CDR2 YFSETQ. CDR3 DNA: TGCGCCAGCAGCTTGGCCCGGGAGTCAGATACGCAGTATTTT. Translated, it gives CASSLARESDTQYF.

This clone was observed a handful of times. This CDR3 is CATSDPGNTDTQYF. The CDR3, as DNA: TGTGCCACCAGTGATCCCGGGAACACAGATACGCAGTATTTT. The chain has TRBV24-1 and TRBJ2-3, with D perhaps matching TRBD2 (5 bases). This CDR3 comprises 14 residues. Germline V gives CDR1 KGHDR, CDR2 SFDVKD. V lost 3 bases, J lost 2 bases, and 8 bases lay in between.

This chain uses TRBV6-5 with TRBJ1-1; 7 positions match TRBD1. Germline CDR1 is MNHEY and CDR2 is SVGAGI. This CDR3 spans 13 amino acids. The ends lost 10 bases at V and 3 bases at J; junction bases unmatched: 8. The CDR3 DNA sequence: TGTGCCACCCGGACAGGCCTTGACACTGAAGCTTTCTTT. This sequence encodes CATRTGLDTEAFF.

The V and J genes are TRBV28 and TRBJ1-2, with 8 bases lining up with TRBD1. The CDR3 is made up of 15 amino acids. CDR1 is MDHEN and CDR2 is SYDVKM in the germline V gene. V dropped 3 bases and J dropped 4; count of bases not matched to a gene: 7. The DNA of the CDR3 is TGTGCCAGCAGTTTCCGGACAGGGAGAGGCTATGGCTACACCTTC. Protein product: CASSFRTGRGYGYTF.

The CDR3: CASSLNVRETQYF. CDR3 nucleotide sequence: TGTGCCAGCAGCTTAAACGTGAGAGAGACCCAGTACTTC. The V and J genes are TRBV7-3 and TRBJ2-5; D unclear. The CDR3 sequence is 13 residues long. The germline V gene has CDR1 SGHTA and CDR2 FQGTGA. The V end lost 1 base, the J end lost 4 bases, and 7 bases lay between the germline ends.

The chain carries TRBV5-1 and TRBJ2-2; D unresolved. The V gene's germline CDR1 is SGHRS and CDR2 YFSETQ. Trimming removed 0 bases at V and 0 bases at J, with 9 bases between. The CDR3 has 16 residues. For the CDR3, the DNA is TGCGCCAGCAGCTTGGATCTAGGCACGAACACCGGGGAGCTGTTTTTT. It specifies CASSLDLGTNTGELFF.

V gene TRBV7-9 combines with J gene TRBJ1-4; D unresolved. Germline CDR1 SEHNR, CDR2 FQNEAQ (reference sequence). The ends were cut back, 1 base at V and 4 bases at J, with 7 bases in the middle. CDR3 length equals 14 residues. The CDR3 reads CASSLGLINEKLFF. The CDR3 region has the DNA TGTGCCAGCAGCTTAGGCCTAATTAATGAAAAACTGTTTTTT.

The V gene is TRBV2, the J gene TRBJ2-5; no clear D gene. Per germline, CDR1 SNHLY and CDR2 FYNNEI. The length of the CDR3 is 13 residues. V was cut by 4 bases and J by 4 bases, with 10 bases left in between. The CDR3 is CASSVDAIETQYF. The CDR3 coding sequence is TGTGCCAGCAGTGTTGATGCGATAGAGACCCAGTACTTC. The full variable domain, completed using reference TRBV2 and TRBJ2-5, is EPEVTQTPSHQVTQMGQEVILRCVPISNHLYFYWYRQILGQKVEFLVSFYNNEISEKSEIFDDQFSVERPDGSNFTLKIRSTKLEDSAMYFCASSVDAIETQYFGPGTRLLVL.

V gene TRBV11-3 combines with J gene TRBJ2-5; 13 bases are a match to TRBD2. Germline V CDR1 and CDR2: SGHNT, YENEEA. This CDR3 has 18 amino acids. After removal of 4 bases from V and 1 base from J, the junction contained 9 bases not matched to a gene. DNA for the CDR3: TGTGCCAGCAGCTCGAAGGGACTAGCGGGAATAGTCCAAGAGACCCAGTACTTC. Translation gives CASSSKGLAGIVQETQYF.

This rearrangement joins TRBV5-1 to TRBJ2-1, with 7 bases that match TRBD2. The CDR3 sequence is 13 residues long. CDR1 is SGHRS and CDR2 is YFSETQ in the germline V gene. CDR3 amino acids: CATRGTTHNEQFF. CDR3 nucleotides: TGCGCAACCCGTGGGACTACACACAATGAGCAGTTCTTC.

The chain joins TRBV21-1 to TRBJ2-1; TRBD1 reflects the table's D call only, with no check against the DNA. TRBV21-1 has pseudogene status. CDR3 size: 16 residues. This chain's CDR3 is CASSKEDRPLYNEQFF. In nucleotides, the CDR3 is TGTGCCAGCAGCAAAGAGGACAGACCTCTCTACAATGAGCAGTTCTTC.

The gene calls are TRBV4-1 and TRBJ1-5; D not resolved. With 6 bases removed from V and 2 bases from J, the gap between germline ends came to 11 bases. Germline V CDR1 and CDR2: MGHRA, YSYEKL. The CDR3 is 14 amino acids. CDR3 nucleotides: TGCGCCAGCAGAGGAGGCATGGGCAATCAGCCCCAGCATTTT. This gives the protein CASRGGMGNQPQHF.

The chain has TRBV12-3 or TRBV12-4 and TRBJ2-7, with TRBD2 matching over 7 bases. The CDR3 length is 12 residues. Trimming took 4 bases from V and 5 from J; bases not matched to a gene: 2. CDR3 coding DNA: TGTGCCAGCAGTTCGGGAGGTCACGAGCAGTACTTC. Its protein is CASSSGGHEQYF.

In nucleotides, the CDR3 is TGTGCCAGCAGCCTGGACAGGGAGGGTAACACTGAAGCTTTCTTT. It yields the protein CASSLDREGNTEAFF. The chain recombines TRBV7-4 with TRBJ1-1; 8 bases are shared with TRBD1. The V gene's germline CDR1 is SGHVT and CDR2 SQSDAQ. CDR3 length: 15 amino acids. The ends lost 5 bases at V and 2 bases at J; junction bases unmatched: 7.

The genes are TRBV9 and TRBJ2-2; 14 bases align to TRBD2. CDR3 length: 19 amino acids. Looked up from germline, CDR1 is SGDLS and CDR2 is YYNGEE. Losses at the gene ends were 3 bases for V and 4 bases for J; bases not matched to a gene: 11. The CDR3 is CASSAPRGLAGVGTGELFF. CDR3 DNA sequence: TGTGCCAGCAGCGCCCCCCGGGGACTAGCGGGAGTCGGCACCGGGGAGCTGTTTTTT.

V and J are TRBV11-2 and TRBJ2-1; D ambiguous. This CDR3 comprises 13 residues. The V and J ends lost 4 bases and 7 bases respectively, with 11 bases between them. The germline V gene has CDR1 SGHAT and CDR2 FQNNGV. This chain's CDR3 is CASSSLEMNEQFF. CDR3 in DNA: TGTGCCAGCAGCTCCCTCGAGATGAATGAGCAGTTCTTC.

Written as DNA, the CDR3 is TGTGCCAGCAGCACTCAGGACACTGAAGCTTTCTTT. It encodes CASSTQDTEAFF. The chain recombines TRBV9 with TRBJ1-1; D ambiguous. The germline V and J ends were trimmed by 4 bases and 3 bases, with 7 bases remaining between them. The CDR3 spans 12 residues. Germline V gene sequence: CDR1 SGDLS, CDR2 YYNGEE.

Here the CDR3 DNA reads TGTGCCAGCAGCTTGTTTCCTGGGCTAGCGGGAGCCGGGGAGCTGTTTTTT. Translating gives CASSLFPGLAGAGELFF. The chain joins TRBV5-4 to TRBJ2-2; 10 nucleotides agree with TRBD2. The trim removed 1 base at V and 6 bases at J, leaving 9 bases unmatched. Per germline, CDR1 SGHNT and CDR2 YYREEE (reference sequence). The CDR3 is made up of 17 amino acids.

V gene TRBV3-1 (or the pseudogene TRBV3-2) combines with J gene TRBJ2-7, with TRBD2 identical over 7 bases. The V gene end was trimmed by 1 base and the J gene end by 3 bases; junction bases not matched to a gene: 6. The CDR3 runs to 15 residues. Looked up from germline, CDR1 is LGHDT and CDR2 is YNNKEL (reference sequence). This chain's CDR3 is CASSQGGRGDYEQYF. Written as DNA, the CDR3 is TGTGCCAGCAGCCAAGGCGGGAGAGGGGACTACGAGCAGTACTTC.

The chain couples TRBV21-1 to TRBJ2-2; the table's D call, TRBD1, has no DNA check behind it. TRBV21-1 is a pseudogene segment. This CDR3 has 11 amino acids. CDR3 DNA: TGTGCCAGCAAAGACAGAGGAAAGCTGTTTTTT. It codes for CASKDRGKLFF.